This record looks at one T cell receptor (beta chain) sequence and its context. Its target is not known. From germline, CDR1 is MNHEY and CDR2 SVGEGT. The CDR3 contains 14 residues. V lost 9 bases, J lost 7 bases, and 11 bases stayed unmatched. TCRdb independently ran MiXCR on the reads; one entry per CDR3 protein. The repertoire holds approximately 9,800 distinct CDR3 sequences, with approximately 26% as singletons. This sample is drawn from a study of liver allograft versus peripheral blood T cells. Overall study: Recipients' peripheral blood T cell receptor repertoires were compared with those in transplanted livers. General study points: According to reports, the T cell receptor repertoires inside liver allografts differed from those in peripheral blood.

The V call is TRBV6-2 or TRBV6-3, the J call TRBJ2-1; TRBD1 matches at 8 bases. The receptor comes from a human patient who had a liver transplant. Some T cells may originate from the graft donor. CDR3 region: CASFDRGLRNEQFF. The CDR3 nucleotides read TGTGCCAGTTTTGACAGGGGTTTAAGGAATGAGCAGTTCTTC.